This TCR beta chain originates from a study of cytomegalovirus exposure and HLA in healthy donors. Study-wide results and limits: An apparent linkage of common viral pathogens to several of the most significant clusters emerged in a later analysis.

PCR used 60 Vbeta primers and 13 Jbeta primers. TCRdb's table, derived via immunoSEQ multiplex PCR, lists solely in-frame clones and lacks some. Seen here are tens of thousands of clones, around 80% observed once, and the top ten hold around 3.1%. Trimming took 2 bases from V and 1 from J, leaving 13 bases between them. This CDR3 spans 15 amino acids. Germline V lookup: CDR1 GTSNPN, CDR2 SVGIG (reference sequence). Note on this clone: The antigen remains undetermined.

Specimen: PBMCs. This chain joins TRBV30 and TRBJ2-3; a weak D match, TRBD1 (6 bases). The receptor was isolated from a man aged 45-65 years in good health and CMV-seropositive. The CDR3 is CAWSKEAGGTDTQYF. As DNA, the CDR3 is TGTGCCTGGAGTAAGGAGGCAGGGGGCACAGATACGCAGTATTTT.